This TCR beta chain was obtained from a study of blood T cell repertoires in COVID-19. Study summary: Collection of acute and convalescent COVID-19 samples took place in the United States, Italy and Spain. T cells, B-cell-depleted T cells, or PBMCs provided the cDNA or gDNA that served as material.

Seattle-derived patients entered the study during active infection and were followed longitudinally. Per the original methods: Counts of nucleated cells, estimated from reference gene primer amplification, were obtained. TCRdb keeps only in-frame clones here, not all; method: immunoSEQ multiplex PCR. The V and J calls and clone size were taken over from that table, and D and trimming were inferred from the DNA. The sample has just over 250,000 clones; over 75% are singletons. The CDR3 sequence is 16 residues long. Germline CDR1 MGHRA, CDR2 YSYEKL. Trimming removed 0 bases at V and 6 bases at J, with 18 bases between.

The sequence was obtained from a woman in her 70s with COVID-19, enrolled during active disease. Sequencing was performed on peripheral blood. The rearrangement joins TRBV4-1 to TRBJ2-7; possible D gene TRBD2, 5 bases. This CDR3 reads CASSQEVASLISEQYF. CDR3 in DNA: TGCGCCAGCAGCCAAGAGGTGGCTAGCCTGATCTCCGAGCAGTACTTC.